This TCR beta chain was sequenced in a study of early T cells in non-severe SARS-CoV-2 infection. Overall study: Unpaired chains resulted from sequencing bulk RNA of unsorted whole blood.

This clonotype has a count of ten or more. What it recognizes is unknown. Individual cDNA molecules received unique molecular identifiers during library preparation. TCRdb re-analysed the 5' RACE reads in MiXCR, keeping a single row per CDR3 protein. The sample lists 50,000 to 65,000 distinct CDR3 sequences, less than 9.5% occurring once. Trimming took 7 bases from V and 0 from J, leaving 10 bases between them. From germline, CDR1 is ENHRY and CDR2 SYGVKD. This CDR3 contains 13 residues. Findings and caveats of the study: The matching step, a VDJdb search, favored anti-spike CD8 responses and missed private and CD4 specificities.

The sample was whole blood. The TCR sequence derives from an adult who was a healthcare worker with PCR-confirmed SARS-CoV-2 infection or an uninfected control (not recorded which). The chain is built from TRBV10-3 and TRBJ2-7, with D possibly matching TRBD2 (5 bases). CDR3 nucleotides: TGTGCCATCATGAGGGCGGTCTCCTACGAGCAGTACTTC. Amino acid sequence: CAIMRAVSYEQYF.